The 5 T cell receptor beta chains below were found in one sample sequenced in a study of cytomegalovirus exposure and HLA in healthy donors. The PCR had 60 Vbeta and 13 Jbeta primers. Libraries were prepared by immunoSEQ multiplex PCR; TCRdb keeps only in-frame clonotypes and omits some of them. The sample has some 150,000 clones; around four fifths are singletons. Sequenced sample: PBMCs. Receptors were obtained from a woman aged 40 to 50 in good health and CMV-seronegative.

The chain carries TRBV28 and TRBJ2-1; TRBD2 aligns across 14 bases. Germline lookup yields CDR1 MDHEN and CDR2 SYDVKM. Losses at the gene ends were 4 bases for V and 1 base for J; bases not matched to a gene: 6. This CDR3 is 18 amino acids long. CDR3 sequence reads: CASSSHRLAGGSYNEQFF. Written as DNA, the CDR3 is TGTGCCAGCAGTTCACACAGACTAGCGGGAGGGTCCTACAATGAGCAGTTCTTC. The full variable domain, with the rest looked up from reference TRBV28 and TRBJ2-1, is DVKVTQSSRYLVKRTGEKVFLECVQDMDHENMFWYRQDPGLGLRLIYFSYDVKMKEKGDIPEGYSVSREKKERFSLILESASTNQTSMYLCASSSHRLAGGSYNEQFFGPGTRLTVL.

In DNA form, the CDR3 reads TGTGCCACCAGCAGAGACCCCGAGGGTTACAATGAGCAGTTCTTC. It is translated as CATSRDPEGYNEQFF. The chain employs TRBV15 and TRBJ2-1; D possibly corresponds to TRBD2 (5 bases). This CDR3 comprises 15 residues. Trimming took off 0 bases at V and 4 bases at J, with 10 bases between the two ends. Germline CDR1 and CDR2: LNHNV and YYDKDF (reference sequence).

This clone was observed a single time. This chain connects TRBV28 to TRBJ2-7; D possibly corresponds to TRBD2 (5 bases). V dropped 6 bases and J dropped 2 bases, with 17 bases sitting between them. Looked up from germline, CDR1 is MDHEN and CDR2 is SYDVKM. The CDR3 has 15 amino acids. The CDR3 here is CASSTHGISTYEQYF. The CDR3 DNA follows: TGTGCCAGCAGCACCCACGGGATCTCAACCTACGAGCAGTACTTC.

The chain joins TRBV30 to TRBJ1-5; D is uncertain. The length of the CDR3 is 13 residues. V was cut by 5 bases and J by 0 bases, with 8 bases left in between. The V gene's germline CDR1 is GTSNPN and CDR2 SVGIG (reference sequence). The DNA for the CDR3 is TGTGCCTGGGGTGGCAGTAGCAATCAGCCCCAGCATTTT. It yields the protein CAWGGSSNQPQHF.

The gene calls are TRBV4-1 and TRBJ2-7; 7 bases fit TRBD2. The CDR3 has 15 amino acids. Germline CDR1 and CDR2: MGHRA and YSYEKL. The trim removed 1 base at V and 3 bases at J, leaving 6 bases unmatched. The CDR3 is CASSQVPSGYYEQYF. The CDR3 region has the DNA TGCGCCAGCAGCCAAGTGCCTAGCGGATACTACGAGCAGTACTTC.